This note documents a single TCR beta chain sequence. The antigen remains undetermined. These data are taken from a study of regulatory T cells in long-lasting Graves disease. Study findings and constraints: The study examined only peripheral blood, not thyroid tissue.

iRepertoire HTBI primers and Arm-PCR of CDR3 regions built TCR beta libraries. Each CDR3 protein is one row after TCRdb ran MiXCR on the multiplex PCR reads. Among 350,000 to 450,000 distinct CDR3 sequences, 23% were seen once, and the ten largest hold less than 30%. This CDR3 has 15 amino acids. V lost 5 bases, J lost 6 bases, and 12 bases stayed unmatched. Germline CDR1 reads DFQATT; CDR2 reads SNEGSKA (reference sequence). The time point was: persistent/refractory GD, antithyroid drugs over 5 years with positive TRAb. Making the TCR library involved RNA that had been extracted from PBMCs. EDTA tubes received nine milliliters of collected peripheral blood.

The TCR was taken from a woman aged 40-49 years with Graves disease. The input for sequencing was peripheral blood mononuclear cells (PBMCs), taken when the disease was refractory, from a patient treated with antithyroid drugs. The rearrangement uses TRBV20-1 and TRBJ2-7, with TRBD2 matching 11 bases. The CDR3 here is CSAGRQLAGASEQYF. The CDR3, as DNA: TGCAGTGCTGGCCGTCAACTAGCGGGAGCAAGCGAGCAGTACTTC.